Sequencing of this T cell receptor (beta chain) was carried out in a study of PD-1 blockade in classical Hodgkin lymphoma. Study-level background: Nivolumab was given intravenously to patients at 3 mg/kg every 2 weeks.

The CDR3 has 13 amino acids. The germline V gene encodes CDR1 MNHEY and CDR2 SVGAGI. V dropped 2 bases and J dropped 2 bases, with 6 bases sitting between them. This clone came up once. Its specificity is unknown. TCRdb keeps only in-frame clones here, not all; method: immunoSEQ multiplex PCR. The table has 8,000 to 9,000 clones, approximately 84% seen once; the top ten hold roughly an eighth. Whole-study findings and limits: Newly diagnosed patients reportedly trailed healthy donors in baseline TCR diversity.

Every patient relapsed after autologous stem cell transplantation, and brentuximab vedotin exposure varied. Purified CD4+ T cells were obtained from thawed PBMCs through magnetic negative selection. Sample: CD4+ T cells from blood, taken at baseline. The chain has TRBV6-5 and TRBJ1-1; D is unclear. The TCR comes from a human donor with classical Hodgkin lymphoma. The CDR3 sequence is CASSYNTNTEAFF. In DNA form, the CDR3 reads TGTGCCAGCAGTTACAACACCAACACTGAAGCTTTCTTT.